Shown below are 18 T cell receptor beta chains from a single sample sequenced in a study of blood T cell repertoires in COVID-19. The method was immunoSEQ multiplex PCR; TCRdb's version includes in-frame clones alone and lacks a portion of them. Of approximately 130,000 clones detected, 60% to 85% appear once; the ten largest clones hold roughly 20%. Sequenced sample: peripheral blood. All receptors derive from an elderly man with acute or convalescent COVID-19.

This clone was seen a single time. J is TRBJ2-1 and V is TRBV4-1, with 13 positions matching TRBD2. The V gene's germline CDR1 is MGHRA and CDR2 YSYEKL. V gave up 0 bases and J gave up 8 bases; unmatched junction bases: 1. The length of the CDR3 is 15 residues. The CDR3 DNA reads as TGCGCCAGCAGCCAAGAAGGACTAGCGGGGGATGAGCAGTTCTTC. Translation: CASSQEGLAGDEQFF.

The genes are TRBV28 and TRBJ2-1; D perhaps matches TRBD1 (6 bases). From germline, CDR1 is MDHEN and CDR2 SYDVKM. The CDR3 runs to 16 residues. The V end was cut by 5 bases, the J end by 6 bases, with 20 bases between. As DNA, the CDR3 is TGTGCCAGCAGTGGGTACTACAGGGTTCCAGGCAATGAGCAGTTCTTC. This sequence encodes CASSGYYRVPGNEQFF.

This sequence joins TRBV5-6 and TRBJ2-7; 9 bases are a match to TRBD1. V was clipped by 6 bases and J by 1 base; unmatched bases: 8. The CDR3 is 15 amino acids. From germline, CDR1 is SGHDT and CDR2 YYEEEE. The CDR3 protein is CASNLPGQGSYEQYF. The CDR3 DNA sequence: TGTGCCAGCAACTTACCGGGACAGGGATCCTACGAGCAGTACTTC.

The V and J genes are TRBV19 and TRBJ2-4; tentative D call: TRBD2 (5 bases). The CDR3 is 17 residues long. In germline, CDR1 is LNHDA, CDR2 SQIVND (reference sequence). Trimming cost V 0 bases and J 1 base, with 13 bases left between them. CDR3 loop: CASSIDYGEPAKNIQYF. CDR3 nucleotide sequence: TGTGCCAGTAGTATAGATTACGGGGAACCTGCCAAAAACATTCAGTACTTC.

V and J are TRBV5-1 and TRBJ2-1; tentative D call: TRBD1 (6 bases). CDR1 SGHRS and CDR2 YFSETQ come from the germline V gene. The CDR3 is 13 amino acids. V lost 4 bases to trimming and J lost 9 bases, with 14 bases between them. The CDR3 region has the DNA TGCGCCAGCAGCGGAAACAGGGCCGCTGAGCAGTTCTTC. This gives the protein CASSGNRAAEQFF.

This clone showed up just once. The rearrangement links TRBV20-1 to TRBJ1-2; weak D call: TRBD1 (5 bases). V was cut by 3 bases and J by 4 bases, with 15 bases left in between. This CDR3 is 14 amino acids long. CDR1 DFQATT and CDR2 SNEGSKA come from the germline V gene (reference sequence). This CDR3 is CSASDPGTVYGYTF. CDR3 DNA: TGCAGTGCTAGTGACCCAGGGACTGTCTATGGCTACACCTTC.

This chain joins TRBV11-2 and TRBJ2-7; D not resolved. Germline CDR1 reads SGHAT; CDR2 reads FQNNGV. V was pared by 3 bases and J by 4 bases, with 16 bases between. CDR3 length: 15 amino acids. In DNA form, the CDR3 reads TGTGCCAGCAGCTTTACAGAGTCAGCTGGATACGAGCAGTACTTC. It encodes CASSFTESAGYEQYF.

This sequence joins TRBV6-5 and TRBJ2-3; 8 positions agree with TRBD1. The J segment lost 3 bases and the V segment lost 6 bases, leaving 8 bases of the junction unmatched. This CDR3 contains 15 residues. Germline V gives CDR1 MNHEY, CDR2 SVGAGI. The CDR3, as DNA: TGTGCCAGCAGGGCCGGGACAGGAAGGACAGATACGCAGTATTTT. Protein: CASRAGTGRTDTQYF.

The rearrangement links TRBV11-2 to TRBJ1-2; 8 nucleotides match TRBD1. From germline, CDR1 is SGHAT and CDR2 FQNNGV. The V and J ends lost 5 bases and 10 bases, in that order; junction bases with no gene match: 21. CDR3 length: 17 residues. The CDR3 sequence is CASSLYPRTGPIGHYTF. CDR3 coding DNA: TGTGCCAGCAGCCTTTACCCCAGGACAGGGCCAATAGGACACTACACCTTC.

V is TRBV15 and J is TRBJ1-2; D possibly corresponds to TRBD1 (5 bases). The CDR3 loop spans 14 amino acids. V shed 5 bases and J shed 2 bases, with 12 bases lying between them. Germline V gives CDR1 LNHNV, CDR2 YYDKDF (reference sequence). CDR3 residues: CATSAHDRNYGYTF. CDR3 nucleotide sequence: TGTGCCACCAGCGCTCACGACAGAAACTATGGCTACACCTTC.

The chain recombines TRBV5-6 with TRBJ2-1; possible D gene TRBD1, 5 bases. Trimming shortened V by 3 bases and J by 4 bases, and 14 bases separated the two germline ends. CDR1 and CDR2 (germline): SGHDT, YYEEEE. The CDR3 runs 15 residues. This chain's CDR3 is CASSSVGRIYNEQFF. The CDR3 bases are TGTGCCAGCAGCTCGGTGGGGCGAATATACAATGAGCAGTTCTTC.

This clone appeared a single time. The gene calls are TRBV4-3 and TRBJ1-2; D is uncertain. Trimming cost V 0 bases and J 8 bases, with 13 bases left between them. This CDR3 is 14 amino acids long. Germline values: CDR1 LGHNA, CDR2 YSLEER. CDR3 sequence: CASSQDLWSGGYTF. In DNA form, the CDR3 reads TGCGCCAGCAGCCAAGATCTATGGTCGGGGGGCTACACCTTC.

The chain joins TRBV6-5 to TRBJ1-2, with 9 positions matching TRBD1. The CDR3 runs to 13 residues. CDR1 MNHEY and CDR2 SVGAGI come from the germline V gene. Unmatched junction bases numbered 5, after V lost 5 bases and J lost 7 bases. The CDR3 region is CASSRGQGGGYTF. CDR3 nucleotide sequence: TGTGCCAGCAGTCGGGGACAGGGAGGTGGCTACACCTTC.

The chain links TRBV10-3 to TRBJ2-7; 9 nucleotides align to TRBD1. The CDR3 is made up of 14 amino acids. From germline, CDR1 is ENHRY and CDR2 SYGVKD. After removal of 4 bases from V and 5 bases from J, the junction contained 6 bases not matched to a gene. The CDR3 nucleotides read TGTGCCATCAGTGGTGGGACAGGGTTTGACGAGCAGTACTTC. Its translation: CAISGGTGFDEQYF.

In this sample, this clone turned up a few times. The chain has TRBV5-6 and TRBJ2-7; TRBD1 aligns across 9 bases. The CDR3 totals 17 residues. Germline values: CDR1 SGHDT, CDR2 YYEEEE. Losses at the gene ends were 3 bases for V and 7 bases for J; bases not matched to a gene: 17. This CDR3 is CASSSRTLQGASGEQYF. CDR3 in DNA: TGTGCCAGCAGCTCCCGGACTCTACAGGGGGCAAGCGGAGAGCAGTACTTC.

The table lists this clone with a count of one. The CDR3 sequence: CASSLAARGTTDTQYF. In DNA form, the CDR3 reads TGCGCCAGCAGCTTGGCCGCCAGGGGGACGACAGATACGCAGTATTTT. The V and J genes are TRBV5-1 and TRBJ2-3; 7 bases are a match to TRBD1. Trimming at V came to 0 bases and at J to 3 bases, leaving 7 bases not matched to a gene. The CDR3 totals 16 residues. Germline loops: CDR1 SGHRS, CDR2 YFSETQ.

This chain joins TRBV19 and TRBJ2-1; 7 bases match TRBD2. Looked up from germline, CDR1 is LNHDA and CDR2 is SQIVND (reference sequence). V trimming: 5 bases; J trimming: 1 base; junction bases outside the gene matches: 5. This CDR3 spans 15 amino acids. CDR3 DNA: TGTGCCAGTAGTCTCGGGGGGTTTTCCTACAATGAGCAGTTCTTC. It yields the protein CASSLGGFSYNEQFF.

This chain links TRBV5-8 with TRBJ1-5, with D perhaps TRBD1 (6 bases). This CDR3 has 12 amino acids. V shed 4 bases and J shed 9 bases, with 11 bases lying between them. CDR1 SGHTS and CDR2 YDEGEE come from the germline V gene. The CDR3 region is CASSDRLGPQHF. CDR3 bases: TGTGCCAGCAGCGACAGGTTAGGGCCCCAGCATTTT.